This T cell receptor (beta chain) was found in a study of Graves' ophthalmopathy and Graves' hyperthyroidism. Broader study findings: Clonotypes were expanded in thyroid at above 0.001 frequency, and most also appeared in blood.

Points on this clonotype: No antigen is known for it.

The trim removed 0 bases at V and 3 bases at J, leaving 9 bases unmatched. Per the germline V gene, CDR1 is LNHNV and CDR2 is YYDKDF (reference sequence). CDR3 length: 17 residues. RNA transcripts yielded amplified TCR beta CDR3 regions. First-round RT-PCR employed HTBI primers, with a second-round multiplex PCR after it. TCRdb itself ran the multiplex PCR reads through MiXCR, one entry per CDR3 protein. The table lists about 740,000 distinct CDR3 sequences, roughly 41% of them singletons, with roughly 45% in the top ten. The TCR sequence derives from an adult man with Graves' ophthalmopathy. This sequence joins TRBV15 and TRBJ2-7, with TRBD1 matching 9 bases. Material: peripheral blood. The CDR3 loop reads CATSRDRGVGQGYEQYF. As DNA, the CDR3 is TGTGCCACCAGCAGAGATCGGGGGGTGGGACAGGGCTACGAGCAGTACTTC. The full variable domain, rest sourced from reference TRBV15 and TRBJ2-7, is DAMVIQNPRYQVTQFGKPVTLSCSQTLNHNVMYWYQQKSSQAPKLLFHYYDKDFNNEADTPDNFQSRRPNTSFCFLDIRSPGLGDTAMYLCATSRDRGVGQGYEQYFGPGTRLTVT.